This T cell receptor beta chain was profiled in a study of cytomegalovirus exposure and HLA in healthy donors. Study-level results: Later on, an analysis showed TCR association rates differing by HLA locus, with DRB1 the most and HLA-C the fewest. HLA alleles were associated with 15,000 to 20,000 TCR beta sequences in a later analysis at 0.05 false discovery rate.

Both 60 Vbeta primers and 13 Jbeta primers went into the PCR. This table comes from immunoSEQ multiplex PCR, and its TCRdb copy is limited to in-frame clones, with some not included. The sample lists roughly 180,000 clones, over 75% occurring once. CDR1 and CDR2 from the germline V gene are GTSNPN and SVGIG (reference sequence). The V gene end was trimmed by 8 bases and the J gene end by 5 bases; junction bases not matched to a gene: 8. This CDR3 has 13 amino acids. A single count supports this clone. Its antigen is as yet unknown. This clonotype was sampled from a woman aged 25 to 39 in good health and CMV-seronegative. The sequenced sample was PBMCs. The rearrangement links TRBV30 to TRBJ2-5, with 10 bases matching TRBD1. CDR3 sequence: CARRQGAGETQYF. The CDR3 DNA reads as TGTGCCCGAAGACAGGGGGCAGGGGAGACCCAGTACTTC.